Each of the 13 T cell receptor beta chains below was sequenced from the same sample in a study of CD8 T cells in ankylosing spondylitis. TCRdb redid the calling of the 5' RACE reads with MiXCR, one entry per CDR3 protein. The repertoire holds 230,000 or so distinct CDR3 sequences, with over 15% as singletons. Sequencing was done on a sample of blood, either unsorted or a sorted T cell fraction (not recorded which). The receptors here all came from a male donor with ankylosing spondylitis or in good health (not recorded which).

The chain has TRBV5-1 and TRBJ2-6; D is possibly TRBD1 (6 bases). Germline V gene data show CDR1 as SGHRS and CDR2 as YFSETQ. Trimming cost V 7 bases and J 0 bases, with 14 bases left between them. This CDR3 region has 16 residues. CDR3 protein: CASGGQPNSGANVLTF. Here the CDR3 DNA reads TGCGCCAGCGGTGGACAGCCGAACTCTGGGGCCAACGTCCTGACTTTC.

V and J are TRBV5-6 and TRBJ1-1; 8 bases are a match to TRBD1. With V trimmed by 0 bases and J by 5 bases, 3 bases remained unmatched. Germline values: CDR1 SGHDT, CDR2 YYEEEE. CDR3 length: 14 amino acids. The CDR3 reads CASSLGTGITEAFF. CDR3 nucleotides: TGTGCCAGCAGCTTGGGGACAGGGATAACTGAAGCTTTCTTT. Combining the CDR3 with reference TRBV5-6 and TRBJ1-1 gives the whole variable domain DAGVTQSPTHLIKTRGQQVTLRCSPKSGHDTVSWYQQALGQGPQFIFQYYEEEERQRGNFPDRFSGHQFPNYSSELNVNALLLGDSALYLCASSLGTGITEAFFGQGTRLTVV.

Only a few counts were recorded for this clonotype. This chain links TRBV25-1 with TRBJ2-7, with D unclear. The length of the CDR3 is 16 residues. V lost 4 bases and J lost 6, with 22 bases in between. Germline values: CDR1 MGHDK, CDR2 SYGVNS. As DNA, the CDR3 is TGTGCCAGCAGTGGTCGGCAGGTATCCTATACCGGCGAGCAGTACTTC. Residues: CASSGRQVSYTGEQYF.

This clonotype has just a few counts. This chain connects TRBV5-5 to TRBJ2-6, with D tentatively TRBD1 (5 bases). The germline CDR1 and CDR2 sequences are SGHKS and YYEKEE (reference sequence). V was clipped by 3 bases and J by 0 bases, with 16 bases between them. CDR3 length: 18 amino acids. CDR3 sequence (DNA): TGTGCCAGCAGCTACGACAGCCAGAGGCCCTCTGGGGCCAACGTCCTGACTTTC. Protein sequence: CASSYDSQRPSGANVLTF.

This clonotype was counted a few times. The chain employs TRBV20-1 and TRBJ2-7; D is possibly TRBD2 (5 bases). The CDR3 totals 11 residues. V was clipped by 0 bases and J by 9 bases, with 9 bases between them. Germline CDR1 reads DFQATT; CDR2 reads SNEGSKA (reference sequence). CDR3 sequence reads: CSAREGAGQYF. The CDR3 nucleotides are TGCAGTGCTAGAGAGGGAGCTGGGCAGTACTTC.

J is TRBJ2-1 and V is TRBV4-1; D not certain. V was shortened by 1 base and J by 0 bases, with 10 bases between the two germline ends. This CDR3 contains 16 residues. CDR1 and CDR2 from the germline V gene are MGHRA and YSYEKL. The CDR3 protein is CASSQVIFSSYNEQFF. The CDR3 nucleotides are TGCGCCAGCAGCCAAGTAATATTTAGCTCCTACAATGAGCAGTTCTTC.

The chain joins TRBV29-1 to TRBJ2-2; no reliable D call. The CDR3 loop spans 13 amino acids. Germline V gene lookup returns CDR1 SQVTM and CDR2 ANQGSEA. V was pared by 2 bases and J by 4 bases, with 8 bases between. CDR3 region: CSVEFDPTGELFF. The CDR3 DNA is TGCAGCGTTGAATTTGATCCCACCGGGGAGCTGTTTTTT.

In this sample, this clonotype turned up many times. This sequence joins TRBV10-3 and TRBJ2-1, with a tentative D call TRBD2 (6 bases). The CDR3 length is 18 residues. Germline CDR1 and CDR2: ENHRY and SYGVKD. Between the trimmed V and J ends, which lost 4 bases and 6 bases, there was a span of 25 bases. CDR3 region: CAISVLRGQGILGNEQFF. CDR3 sequence (DNA): TGTGCCATCAGTGTTCTGCGGGGCCAGGGAATTCTTGGCAATGAGCAGTTCTTC.

The sample holds many counts of this clonotype. CDR3 region: CASSKVLKGGRTEAFF. As DNA, the CDR3 is TGTGCCAGCAGCAAAGTCCTCAAGGGTGGGAGAACTGAAGCTTTCTTT. The chain links TRBV21-1 to TRBJ1-1. TRBV21-1 is flagged as a pseudogene. The CDR3 consists of 16 residues.

V is TRBV7-6 and J is TRBJ2-5; D is possibly TRBD1 (5 bases). Germline-derived CDR1 and CDR2 are SGHVS and FNYEAQ. The CDR3 has 15 amino acids. Trimming left V 2 bases short and J 5 bases short, with 15 bases between. The CDR3 DNA sequence: TGTGCCAGCAGCTTATGGTCCGGACATCCTGAGACCCAGTACTTC. Its translation: CASSLWSGHPETQYF. The full variable domain, with the rest looked up from reference TRBV7-6 and TRBJ2-5, is GAGVSQSPRYKVTKRGQDVALRCDPISGHVSLYWYRQALGQGPEFLTYFNYEAQQDKSGLPNDRFSAERPEGSISTLTIQRTEQRDSAMYRCASSLWSGHPETQYFGPGTRLLVL.

This clonotype was recorded at least ten times. CDR3 nucleotide sequence: TGCAGCGTTGAATTGGGGGGTTACGAGCAGTACTTC. Its protein is CSVELGGYEQYF. The rearrangement links TRBV29-1 to TRBJ2-7; D perhaps matches TRBD2 (6 bases). Germline loops: CDR1 SQVTM, CDR2 ANQGSEA. This CDR3 has 12 amino acids. The V and J ends lost 2 bases and 4 bases respectively, with 9 bases between them.

Many counts were recorded for this clonotype. The junction does not match germline at one end; this may be a read error. The V gene is TRBV12-3 or TRBV12-4, the J gene TRBJ2-1, with a tentative D call TRBD2 (6 bases). This CDR3 is 13 amino acids long. In nucleotides, the CDR3 is TGTGCCAGCAGCTTAGCGGAATACAATGAGCAGTTCTTC. It translates to CASSLAEYNEQFF.

Only a few counts were recorded for this clonotype. This rearrangement joins TRBV7-9 to TRBJ2-7; 12 bases align to TRBD1. Germline loops: CDR1 SEHNR, CDR2 FQNEAQ (reference sequence). The length of the CDR3 is 16 residues. V was pared by 3 bases and J by 5 bases, with 8 bases of the junction left unmatched. CDR3 protein: CASSFPGTGGADEQYF. The CDR3 nucleotides are TGTGCCAGCAGCTTCCCCGGGACAGGGGGCGCGGACGAGCAGTACTTC.